These 20 T cell receptor beta chains were all obtained from the same sample, sequenced in a study of STAT5B mutations in CD4+ large granular lymphocyte leukemia. The protocol was immunoSEQ multiplex PCR, while the TCRdb copy is restricted to in-frame clones and leaves out a portion. The table has over 25,000 clones, 81% seen once. The sample consisted of CD4+ T cells from blood buffy coats. The receptors stem from a human donor in good health.

This chain uses TRBV28 with TRBJ1-6; no clear D. The germline CDR1 and CDR2 sequences are MDHEN and SYDVKM. This CDR3 is 12 amino acids long. V was trimmed by 4 bases and J by 9 bases, leaving 7 bases between them. The CDR3 sequence is CASSWAISPLHF. CDR3 sequence (DNA): TGTGCCAGCAGTTGGGCCATTTCACCCCTCCACTTT.

The chain is built from TRBV5-4 and TRBJ2-1; 7 nucleotides agree with TRBD1. This CDR3 spans 15 amino acids. The J segment lost 2 bases and the V segment lost 0 bases, leaving 2 bases of the junction unmatched. Germline V gene lookup returns CDR1 SGHNT and CDR2 YYREEE (reference sequence). Here the CDR3 DNA reads TGTGCCAGCAGCTTGGACGGGACAGCCTACAATGAGCAGTTCTTC. Its translation: CASSLDGTAYNEQFF. Full variable domain (outside the CDR3, taken from reference TRBV5-4 and TRBJ2-1): ETGVTQSPTHLIKTRGQQVTLRCSSQSGHNTVSWYQQALGQGPQFIFQYYREEENGRGNFPPRFSGLQFPNYSSELNVNALELDDSALYLCASSLDGTAYNEQFFGPGTRLTVL.

The V gene is TRBV5-5, the J gene TRBJ1-2, with D unresolved. Deletions cut 4 bases from V and 2 bases from J, with 15 bases between. Looked up from germline, CDR1 is SGHKS and CDR2 is YYEKEE (reference sequence). This CDR3 region has 15 residues. CDR3 DNA sequence: TGTGCCAGCAGCCGCCTTGTAGGGTCCAACTATGGCTACACCTTC. Protein: CASSRLVGSNYGYTF. The variable domain in full, completed from reference TRBV5-5 and TRBJ1-2, reads DAGVTQSPTHLIKTRGQQVTLRCSPISGHKSVSWYQQVLGQGPQFIFQYYEKEERGRGNFPDRFSARQFPNYSSELNVNALLLGDSALYLCASSRLVGSNYGYTFGSGTRLTVV.

The genes are TRBV7-7 and TRBJ2-3; D uncertain. V lost 1 base and J 1 base, leaving 9 bases between the germline ends. The CDR3 runs 15 residues. Germline loops: CDR1 SSHAT, CDR2 FNYEAQ (reference sequence). The CDR3 region is CASSLGVGRTDTQYF. CDR3 nucleotides: TGTGCCAGCAGCTTAGGGGTGGGCCGCACAGATACGCAGTATTTT.

This clone came up once. The chain links TRBV28 to TRBJ1-5; 7 bases align to TRBD1. The V gene's germline CDR1 is MDHEN and CDR2 SYDVKM. The CDR3 spans 13 residues. Trimming removed 8 bases from V and 2 bases from J; junction bases left unmatched: 3. The CDR3 nucleotides are TGTGCCAGCTTCAGGGGGGGCAATCAGCCCCAGCATTTT. Translating it yields CASFRGGNQPQHF. The full variable domain, with the rest looked up from reference TRBV28 and TRBJ1-5, is DVKVTQSSRYLVKRTGEKVFLECVQDMDHENMFWYRQDPGLGLRLIYFSYDVKMKEKGDIPEGYSVSREKKERFSLILESASTNQTSMYLCASFRGGNQPQHFGDGTRLSIL.

V usage is TRBV5-1 and J usage is TRBJ2-1; tentative D call: TRBD1 (7 bases). This CDR3 has 15 amino acids. Germline V lookup: CDR1 SGHRS, CDR2 YFSETQ. The germline V and J ends were trimmed by 0 bases and 4 bases, with 11 bases remaining between them. CDR3 sequence: CASSLGQGGYNEQFF. The CDR3 DNA is TGCGCCAGCAGCTTGGGGCAGGGGGGTTACAATGAGCAGTTCTTC.

The chain couples TRBV4-2 to TRBJ2-1; D gene uncertain. CDR3 size: 12 residues. Germline V CDR1 and CDR2: LGHNA, YNFKEQ. Between the trimmed V and J ends, which lost 1 base and 11 bases, there was a span of 9 bases. CDR3 bases: TGTGCCAGCAGCCAAGTTGCTGACAAGCAGTTCTTC. Translated, it gives CASSQVADKQFF.

The chain recombines TRBV5-1 with TRBJ1-2; D possibly corresponds to TRBD1 (5 bases). This CDR3 has 15 amino acids. Deletions cut 0 bases from V and 2 bases from J, with 11 bases between. Germline V lookup: CDR1 SGHRS, CDR2 YFSETQ. CDR3 coding DNA: TGCGCCAGCAGCTTGGTAACAGGCTCGAACTATGGCTACACCTTC. Residues: CASSLVTGSNYGYTF.

The chain couples TRBV6-5 to TRBJ1-2; 7 bases agree with TRBD1. The CDR3 has 12 residues. Germline V gene data show CDR1 as MNHEY and CDR2 as SVGAGI. Trimming cost V 6 bases and J 8 bases; bases outside gene matches: 6. As DNA, the CDR3 is TGTGCCAGCAGGACAGGGTCGTGGGGCTACACCTTC. Residues: CASRTGSWGYTF.

The V call is TRBV14, the J call TRBJ1-2, with 12 bases matching TRBD1. The V gene end was trimmed by 2 bases and the J gene end by 8 bases; junction bases not matched to a gene: 9. This CDR3 has 16 amino acids. Germline lookup yields CDR1 SGHDN and CDR2 FVKESK. In nucleotides, the CDR3 is TGTGCCAGCAGCCAAATTTCCGGGACAGGGGGCGACGGCTACACCTTC. Protein product: CASSQISGTGGDGYTF.

J is TRBJ2-2 and V is TRBV7-6; D is ambiguous. V gave up 1 base and J gave up 6 bases, with 15 bases separating them. CDR3 length: 16 residues. Germline CDR1 reads SGHVS; CDR2 reads FNYEAQ. Here the CDR3 DNA reads TGTGCCAGCAGCTTAGATCTGGGCTCAGTGGCCGGGGAGCTGTTTTTT. This translates into CASSLDLGSVAGELFF.

The chain couples TRBV27 to TRBJ2-7; 11 bases map to TRBD2. The J segment lost 4 bases and the V segment lost 3 bases, leaving 5 bases of the junction unmatched. Germline loops: CDR1 MNHEY, CDR2 SMNVEV (reference sequence). This CDR3 is 15 amino acids long. The CDR3 DNA is TGTGCCAGCAGTTTCAGCACTAGCGGGAGTTACGAGCAGTACTTC. Translated, it gives CASSFSTSGSYEQYF.

This clone was seen a single time. V and J are TRBV18 and TRBJ1-2; a weak D match, TRBD1 (6 bases). The CDR3 totals 13 residues. CDR1 is KGHSH and CDR2 is LQKENI in the germline V gene. Trimming removed 3 bases at V and 7 bases at J, with 12 bases between. The CDR3 DNA reads TGTGCCAGCTCACCGGGGGCCCGCTCTGGCTACACCTTC. Protein product: CASSPGARSGYTF. The whole variable domain, filled in from reference TRBV18 and TRBJ1-2, reads NAGVMQNPRHLVRRRGQEARLRCSPMKGHSHVYWYRQLPEEGLKFMVYLQKENIIDESGMPKERFSAEFPKEGPSILRIQQVVRGDSAAYFCASSPGARSGYTFGSGTRLTVV.

The rearrangement links TRBV5-1 to TRBJ2-2; no clear D. CDR3 length equals 16 residues. V lost 4 bases to trimming and J lost 0 bases, with 13 bases between them. Germline CDR1 reads SGHRS; CDR2 reads YFSETQ. The CDR3 sequence is CASSMDGVANTGELFF. CDR3 sequence (DNA): TGCGCCAGCAGCATGGACGGTGTTGCGAACACCGGGGAGCTGTTTTTT.

This sequence joins TRBV16 and TRBJ1-3; D gene uncertain. Germline lookup yields CDR1 KGHSY and CDR2 FQNENV. The CDR3 loop spans 13 amino acids. V was clipped by 2 bases and J by 1 base, with 3 bases between them. In nucleotides, the CDR3 is TGTGCCAGCAGCCAACTATCTGGAAACACCATATATTTT. Translating gives CASSQLSGNTIYF.

J is TRBJ2-7 and V is TRBV29-1; 13 nucleotides align to TRBD2. Germline loops: CDR1 SQVTM, CDR2 ANQGSEA. There are 14 residues in the CDR3. The J segment lost 5 bases and the V segment lost 6 bases, leaving 7 bases of the junction unmatched. As DNA, the CDR3 is TGCAGCGTCACCCGGACTAGCGGGAGAGACGAGCAGTACTTC. Translation: CSVTRTSGRDEQYF.

This clone has only one observation. The gene calls are TRBV27 and TRBJ1-6, with D tentatively TRBD1 (6 bases). Trimming stripped 2 bases from V and 2 bases from J, with 13 bases between. The germline gives CDR1 MNHEY, CDR2 SMNVEV (reference sequence). CDR3 size: 17 residues. The CDR3 here is CASSLPQTGPYNSPLHF. In DNA form, the CDR3 reads TGTGCCAGCAGTTTACCCCAAACAGGGCCCTATAATTCACCCCTCCACTTT.

The genes are TRBV7-8 and TRBJ2-3; a weak D match, TRBD2 (7 bases). V gave up 1 base and J gave up 2 bases, with 13 bases separating them. The CDR3 runs 16 residues. In germline, CDR1 is SGHVS, CDR2 FQNEAQ. The CDR3 loop reads CASSLGFAGATDTQYF. CDR3 bases: TGTGCCAGCAGCTTAGGTTTTGCGGGGGCCACAGATACGCAGTATTTT. The variable domain in full, with the rest retrieved from reference TRBV7-8 and TRBJ2-3, is GAGVSQSPRYKVAKRGQDVALRCDPISGHVSLFWYQQALGQGPEFLTYFQNEAQLDKSGLPSDRFFAERPEGSVSTLKIQRTQQEDSAVYLCASSLGFAGATDTQYFGPGTRLTVL.

The V call is TRBV7-2, the J call TRBJ2-4; the D is unclear. V dropped 5 bases and J dropped 6 bases, with 17 bases sitting between them. The CDR3 sequence is 15 residues long. The germline CDR1 and CDR2 sequences are SGHTA and FQGNSA. The CDR3 coding sequence is TGTGCCAGCAGCACTGGACCCCGGCGGTCAAACATTCAGTACTTC. It is translated as CASSTGPRRSNIQYF.

V and J are TRBV4-2 and TRBJ2-4, with 11 bases lining up with TRBD1. This CDR3 contains 21 residues. Trimming took 0 bases from V and 0 from J; bases not matched to a gene: 13. CDR1 LGHNA and CDR2 YNFKEQ come from the germline V gene. CDR3 nucleotides: TGTGCCAGCAGCCAAGATCCGGACAGGGGGCTGGGTCGGGTAGCCAAAAACATTCAGTACTTC. The encoded protein is CASSQDPDRGLGRVAKNIQYF.